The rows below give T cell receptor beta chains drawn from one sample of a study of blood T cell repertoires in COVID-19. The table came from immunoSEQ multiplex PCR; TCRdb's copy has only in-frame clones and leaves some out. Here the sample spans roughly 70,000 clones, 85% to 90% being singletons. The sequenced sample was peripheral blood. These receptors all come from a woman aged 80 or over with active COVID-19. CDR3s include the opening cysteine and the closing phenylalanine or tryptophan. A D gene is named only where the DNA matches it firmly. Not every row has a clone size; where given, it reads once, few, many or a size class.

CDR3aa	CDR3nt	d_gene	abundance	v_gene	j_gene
CASPIGGPSPTTSLPEQFF	TGCGCCAGCCCCATCGGGGGGCCTAGTCCCACCACCTCTTTGCCTGAGCAGTTCTTC	NA	NA	TRBV10-1	TRBJ2-1
CASSWTRTSGMKETQYF	TGTGCCAGCAGTTGGACTCGGACTAGCGGGATGAAGGAGACCCAGTACTTC	TRBD2	NA	TRBV7-9	TRBJ2-5
CASSSHSLAGATDTQYF	TGTGCCAGCAGTTCCCACTCCCTAGCGGGAGCGACAGATACGCAGTATTTT	TRBD2	NA	TRBV27	TRBJ2-3
CASSQGWGDWSEQYF	TGCGCCAGCAGCCAAGGCTGGGGGGATTGGAGCGAGCAGTACTTC	NA	NA	TRBV4-3	TRBJ2-7
CASSLGGPRVKNIQYF	TGTGCCAGCAGTTTGGGGGGTCCTAGGGTCAAAAACATTCAGTACTTC	NA	NA	TRBV28	TRBJ2-4
CASSPLGQGYNEQFF	TGTGCCAGCTCACCGTTGGGACAGGGTTACAATGAGCAGTTCTTC	TRBD1	NA	TRBV18	TRBJ2-1
CSARRSVGGEAEAFF	TGCAGCGCCCGGCGCAGTGTAGGGGGAGAAGCTGAAGCTTTCTTT	NA	NA	TRBV29-1	TRBJ1-1
CASSPGWVAQFF	TGTGCCAGCAGCCCCGGGTGGGTGGCGCAGTTCTTC	NA	NA	TRBV6-5	TRBJ2-1
CASSFAKLKDGRAKGDEQYF	TGTGCCAGCAGCTTTGCAAAGCTCAAGGACGGGAGGGCCAAGGGCGACGAGCAGTACTTC	TRBD2	NA	TRBV7-8	TRBJ2-7
CASSEPGDNTYNEQFF	TGTGCCAGCAGTGAACCAGGGGACAACACCTACAATGAGCAGTTCTTC	NA	NA	TRBV6-1	TRBJ2-1
CASSQFGACGVRLAQHF	TGCGCCAGCAGTCAATTTGGGGCCTGCGGGGTTAGGTTGGCCCAGCATTTT	NA	NA	TRBV23-1	TRBJ1-5
CASSPGGFGNEQFF	TGTGCCAGCAGCCCCGGGGGGTTTGGCAATGAGCAGTTCTTC	TRBD2	NA	TRBV7-9	TRBJ2-1
CASSLWSGSSYNEQFF	TGTGCCAGCAGCCTTTGGAGCGGGAGCTCCTACAATGAGCAGTTCTTC	TRBD2	NA	TRBV6-4	TRBJ2-1
CASSGTGNNYGYTF	TGCGCCAGCAGCGGGACAGGGAACAACTATGGCTACACCTTC	TRBD1	few	TRBV5-1	TRBJ1-2
CASSLSGLVSYNEQFF	TGCGCCAGCAGTCTTAGCGGGCTAGTCTCCTACAATGAGCAGTTCTTC	TRBD2	NA	TRBV5-1	TRBJ2-1
CASSPDRGLDTQYF	TGTGCCAGCTCTCCGGACAGGGGGTTAGATACGCAGTATTTT	TRBD1	NA	TRBV6-4	TRBJ2-3
CASSLEGFAVQETQYF	TGTGCCAGCAGCTTAGAAGGCTTCGCGGTCCAAGAGACCCAGTACTTC	NA	few	TRBV7-2	TRBJ2-5
CASSFRQARYNEQFF	TGTGCCAGCAGCTTTCGTCAAGCGAGGTACAATGAGCAGTTCTTC	NA	NA	TRBV5-6	TRBJ2-1
CASSLDSAAEAFF	TGTGCCAGCAGTTTAGATTCGGCGGCTGAAGCTTTCTTT	NA	NA	TRBV12-3/TRBV12-4	TRBJ1-1
CASSLGGRSYNEQFF	TGTGCCAGCAGCTTAGGTGGGAGGTCCTACAATGAGCAGTTCTTC	NA	NA	TRBV11-2	TRBJ2-1
CASSPGNMETQYF	TGTGCCAGCTCACCCGGGAATATGGAGACCCAGTACTTC	NA	NA	TRBV18	TRBJ2-5
CASSQVPSGNLGDTQYF	TGTGCCAGCAGCCAAGTGCCTAGCGGGAATCTTGGAGATACGCAGTATTTT	TRBD2	NA	TRBV14	TRBJ2-3
CASSRQGQPSTEAFF	TGTGCCAGCAGCCGACAGGGACAGCCTTCCACTGAAGCTTTCTTT	TRBD1	NA	TRBV28	TRBJ1-1
CASSIDLGHTGELFF	TGTGCCAGTAGTATAGATCTTGGCCACACCGGGGAGCTGTTTTTT	NA	NA	TRBV19	TRBJ2-2
CASRTGQGIPEQYF	TGTGCCAGCAGAACCGGACAGGGCATTCCGGAGCAGTACTTC	TRBD1	NA	TRBV6-5	TRBJ2-7
CASSEAYLGANSYEQYF	TGTGCCAGCAGTGAAGCGTATTTAGGGGCCAATTCCTACGAGCAGTACTTC	NA	NA	TRBV2	TRBJ2-7
CASRTVNTGELFF	TGTGCCAGCCGGACAGTGAACACCGGGGAGCTGTTTTTT	NA	NA	TRBV19	TRBJ2-2
CASSIDLGSGRTDTQYF	TGTGCCAGTAGTATAGATCTGGGTAGCGGGAGAACAGATACGCAGTATTTT	TRBD2	NA	TRBV19	TRBJ2-3
CASSVGLAETYEQYF	TGTGCCAGCAGCGTAGGGCTAGCGGAGACCTACGAGCAGTACTTC	TRBD2	once	TRBV9	TRBJ2-7
CASSLSGHPNTEAFF	TGTGCCAGCAGCCTGTCGGGACACCCGAACACTGAAGCTTTCTTT	NA	NA	TRBV7-3	TRBJ1-1
CASSPNSGANYGYTF	TGCGCCAGCAGCCCGAACTCGGGGGCTAACTATGGCTACACCTTC	NA	NA	TRBV5-1	TRBJ1-2
CAAVRRTRVEQFF	TGTGCCGCCGTAAGAAGGACAAGGGTTGAGCAGTTCTTC	NA	NA	TRBV21-1	TRBJ2-1
CATSDPGTGGIYGYTF	TGTGCCACCAGTGACCCGGGGACAGGGGGAATCTATGGCTACACCTTC	TRBD1	NA	TRBV24-1	TRBJ1-2
CASSSRAGGELFF	TGTGCCAGCAGCTCGCGAGCAGGCGGGGAGCTGTTTTTT	NA	NA	TRBV7-2	TRBJ2-2
CASSGRTGGRDEQYF	TGTGCCAGCAGCGGGAGGACAGGGGGCCGCGACGAGCAGTACTTC	TRBD1	NA	TRBV5-4	TRBJ2-7
CSVGSAQGYEQYF	TGCAGCGTTGGTTCGGCCCAGGGGTACGAGCAGTACTTC	NA	NA	TRBV29-1	TRBJ2-7
CASSPLGGDFTTLSYNEQFF	TGTGCCAGCAGCCCTCTCGGGGGAGACTTCACCACGCTCTCCTACAATGAGCAGTTCTTC	NA	NA	TRBV4-2	TRBJ2-1
CASTRSNGYEQYF	TGTGCCAGCACGAGGTCCAATGGCTACGAGCAGTACTTC	NA	once	TRBV6-5	TRBJ2-7
CASSRGRSYNSPLHF	TGTGCCAGCAGCAGGGGGCGATCCTATAATTCACCCCTCCACTTT	TRBD1	NA	TRBV7-6	TRBJ1-6
CASSQAEADTQYF	TGTGCCAGCAGCCAAGCGGAGGCAGATACGCAGTATTTT	NA	NA	TRBV3-1/TRBV3-2	TRBJ2-3
CAITKDSMNTEAFF	TGTGCCATCACGAAGGACAGTATGAACACTGAAGCTTTCTTT	NA	NA	TRBV10-3	TRBJ1-1
CASSSTPGPEGEQYF	TGTGCCAGCAGCTCGACCCCGGGCCCCGAGGGCGAGCAGTACTTC	NA	NA	TRBV7-3	TRBJ2-7
CASSEWTGGPNYGYTF	TGTGCCAGCAGTGAATGGACAGGCGGACCTAACTATGGCTACACCTTC	TRBD1	NA	TRBV6-1	TRBJ1-2